This passage covers 26 T cell receptor beta chains from one sample sequenced in a study of immune cell composition in non-small cell lung cancer. Normal lung was taken at the farthest possible site, at least 3 cm from tumour. Repertoires were generated with immunoSEQ multiplex PCR, while TCRdb's copy carries only in-frame clones and drops some. The profile covers 7,500 to 9,000 clones, with roughly two thirds appearing a single time and about 23% taken by the ten largest. The sample comprised non-adjacent lung tissue. Every receptor here comes from a human donor with non-small cell lung cancer.

This sequence joins TRBV5-1 and TRBJ2-5; 8 nucleotides align to TRBD1. Trimming took 4 bases from V and 2 from J; bases not matched to a gene: 10. This CDR3 is 16 amino acids long. The germline gives CDR1 SGHRS, CDR2 YFSETQ. CDR3 protein: CASSRMGQANQETQYF. CDR3 sequence (DNA): TGCGCCAGCAGCAGGATGGGACAGGCGAATCAAGAGACCCAGTACTTC.

This chain links TRBV29-1 with TRBJ2-6, with D possibly being TRBD1 (6 bases). Per germline, CDR1 SQVTM and CDR2 ANQGSEA. V was cut by 1 base and J by 3 bases, with 13 bases left in between. The CDR3 has 16 residues. The CDR3 protein is CSVEVAGEGGANVLTF. In nucleotides, the CDR3 is TGCAGCGTTGAAGTGGCAGGGGAAGGTGGGGCCAACGTCCTGACTTTC.

The rearrangement links TRBV2 to TRBJ2-5, with 8 bases fitting TRBD2. Germline CDR1 reads SNHLY; CDR2 reads FYNNEI. The CDR3 is made up of 15 amino acids. Trimming removed 7 bases from V and 5 bases from J; junction bases left unmatched: 12. Here the CDR3 DNA reads TGTGCCAGCACCGACCTTACGGCGGGGGGCGAGACCCAGTACTTC. It is translated as CASTDLTAGGETQYF.

The CDR3 DNA reads as TGCGCCAGCAGCCAAGGACAGGGTAGTAAAGAGACCCAGTACTTC. This translates into CASSQGQGSKETQYF. V gene TRBV4-1 combines with J gene TRBJ2-5; 7 positions match TRBD1. Germline CDR1 reads MGHRA; CDR2 reads YSYEKL. The junction had 5 bases not matched to a gene; V was cut back by 1 base and J by 3 bases. The length of the CDR3 is 15 residues.

The gene calls are TRBV10-3 and TRBJ1-1; 9 bases are a match to TRBD1. CDR3 size: 18 residues. Germline assignment: CDR1 ENHRY and CDR2 SYGVKD. Losses at the gene ends were 2 bases for V and 2 bases for J; bases not matched to a gene: 12. CDR3: CAISEPALQGAGNTEAFF. The CDR3 DNA reads as TGTGCCATCAGTGAGCCTGCCTTACAGGGGGCGGGAAACACTGAAGCTTTCTTT.

This clone was seen once. The V gene is TRBV7-2, the J gene TRBJ2-3, with D perhaps TRBD2 (7 bases). With 4 bases removed from V and 0 bases from J, the gap between germline ends came to 11 bases. Germline lookup yields CDR1 SGHTA and CDR2 FQGNSA. The CDR3 extends over 15 amino acids. The CDR3 here is CASSSGGASTDTQYF. The CDR3 DNA reads as TGTGCCAGCAGCTCTGGGGGGGCGAGCACAGATACGCAGTATTTT.

J is TRBJ2-6 and V is TRBV4-3; 8 nucleotides align to TRBD1. This CDR3 is built from 14 residues. Germline V gene lookup returns CDR1 LGHNA and CDR2 YSLEER. V lost 3 bases, J lost 15 bases, and 10 bases stayed unmatched. CDR3 in amino acids: CASSHPGQGGTLTF. For the CDR3, the DNA is TGCGCCAGCAGCCACCCCGGACAGGGCGGAACCCTGACTTTC.

This chain uses TRBV7-2 with TRBJ2-7; the match to TRBD1 covers 9 bases. The ends lost 1 base at V and 1 base at J; junction bases unmatched: 5. The CDR3 is 16 amino acids. Germline assignment: CDR1 SGHTA and CDR2 FQGNSA. The CDR3 bases are TGTGCCAGCAGCTTAGATGGGACAGGGAGGTCCTACGAGCAGTACTTC. This gives the protein CASSLDGTGRSYEQYF.

This chain connects TRBV5-1 to TRBJ2-5; D possibly corresponds to TRBD2 (6 bases). The CDR3 loop spans 14 amino acids. Trimming cost V 4 bases and J 3 bases, with 13 bases left between them. Germline V gene lookup returns CDR1 SGHRS and CDR2 YFSETQ. The CDR3 DNA reads as TGCGCCAGCAGCGCGGGGACGGTCGAAGAGACCCAGTACTTC. Translated, it gives CASSAGTVEETQYF. The full variable domain, with the rest looked up from reference TRBV5-1 and TRBJ2-5, is KAGVTQTPRYLIKTRGQQVTLSCSPISGHRSVSWYQQTPGQGLQFLFEYFSETQRNKGNFPGRFSGRQFSNSRSEMNVSTLELGDSALYLCASSAGTVEETQYFGPGTRLLVL.

The chain joins TRBV5-4 to TRBJ1-3; the D is unclear. Germline V CDR1 and CDR2: SGHNT, YYREEE (reference sequence). Between the trimmed V and J ends, which lost 5 bases and 4 bases, there was a span of 13 bases. CDR3 length: 14 residues. The chain's CDR3 is CASSPAGRGNTIYF. CDR3 DNA: TGTGCCAGCAGTCCAGCAGGAAGGGGAAACACCATATATTTT.

The V gene is TRBV6-5, the J gene TRBJ1-1, with TRBD1 matching over 10 bases. CDR1 is MNHEY and CDR2 is SVGAGI in the germline V gene. This CDR3 contains 13 residues. Losses at the gene ends were 7 bases for V and 6 bases for J; bases not matched to a gene: 5. CDR3 amino acids: CASTDRGRSEAFF. The CDR3 DNA sequence: TGTGCCAGCACCGACAGGGGGCGGTCTGAAGCTTTCTTT.

This clone showed up just once. The rearrangement joins TRBV7-2 to TRBJ1-2; 9 positions agree with TRBD1. Looked up from germline, CDR1 is SGHTA and CDR2 is FQGNSA. The CDR3 sequence is 14 residues long. With 5 bases clipped from V and 3 bases from J, the junction kept 4 bases outside the gene matches. CDR3 sequence reads: CASSRDRADYGYTF. The CDR3, as DNA: TGTGCCAGCAGCAGGGACAGGGCGGACTATGGCTACACCTTC.

V usage is TRBV7-9 and J usage is TRBJ2-7; TRBD2 agrees at 7 bases. The CDR3 has 15 residues. With V trimmed by 6 bases and J by 1 base, 9 bases remained unmatched. Germline values: CDR1 SEHNR, CDR2 FQNEAQ (reference sequence). This CDR3 reads CASSPGKGGSYEQYF. The CDR3 nucleotides read TGTGCCAGCAGTCCCGGGAAGGGAGGGTCCTACGAGCAGTACTTC. The whole variable domain, remainder taken from reference TRBV7-9 and TRBJ2-7, is DTGVSQNPRHKITKRGQNVTFRCDPISEHNRLYWYRQTLGQGPEFLTYFQNEAQLEKSRLLSDRFSAERPKGSFSTLEIQRTEQGDSAMYLCASSPGKGGSYEQYFGPGTRLTVT.

A few counts support this clone. V gene TRBV2 combines with J gene TRBJ1-5, with D possibly being TRBD1 (6 bases). The CDR3 is 13 amino acids. Trimming stripped 7 bases from V and 6 bases from J, with 13 bases between. CDR1 is SNHLY, CDR2 FYNNEI, per germline. CDR3 in amino acids: CASKGQSAQPQHF. As DNA, the CDR3 is TGTGCCAGCAAAGGACAGTCGGCTCAGCCCCAGCATTTT.

The rearrangement joins TRBV7-2 to TRBJ2-2; D unresolved. V was cut by 3 bases and J by 7 bases, with 6 bases left in between. The germline gives CDR1 SGHTA, CDR2 FQGNSA. This CDR3 region has 12 residues. For the CDR3, the DNA is TGTGCCAGCAGCTTGATTAGCGGGGAGCTGTTTTTT. The encoded protein is CASSLISGELFF. Looking up the rest from reference TRBV7-2 and TRBJ2-2 gives the full variable domain: GAGVSQSPSNKVTEKGKDVELRCDPISGHTALYWYRQSLGQGLEFLIYFQGNSAPDKSGLPSDRFSAERTGGSVSTLTIQRTQQEDSAVYLCASSLISGELFFGEGSRLTVL.

By its share, this clone is medium-sized. This chain uses TRBV5-4 with TRBJ1-1; no clear D. The CDR3 contains 15 residues. The germline gives CDR1 SGHNT, CDR2 YYREEE (reference sequence). Trimming left V 4 bases short and J 0 bases short, with 13 bases between. The CDR3 coding sequence is TGTGCCAGCAGCGTGGACGTGCGGATGAACACTGAAGCTTTCTTT. Encoded protein: CASSVDVRMNTEAFF.

V usage is TRBV6-5 and J usage is TRBJ2-7, with TRBD1 identical over 9 bases. Germline-derived CDR1 and CDR2 are MNHEY and SVGAGI. The CDR3 consists of 14 residues. V trimming: 4 bases; J trimming: 2 bases; junction bases outside the gene matches: 3. CDR3 in DNA: TGTGCCAGCAGTTCCGGGACAGGGACCTACGAGCAGTACTTC. Its translation is CASSSGTGTYEQYF.

This chain's CDR3 is CASSQDTVGRGFGKLFF. CDR3 DNA: TGCGCCAGCAGCCAAGATACAGTAGGCAGGGGATTTGGAAAACTGTTTTTT. The rearrangement joins TRBV4-3 to TRBJ1-4; a possible D gene is TRBD1 (6 bases). The V end was cut by 0 bases, the J end by 10 bases, with 21 bases between. Germline V gene data show CDR1 as LGHNA and CDR2 as YSLEER. CDR3 length: 17 amino acids.

CDR3 protein: CASSFRGLEQFF. The CDR3 nucleotides read TGTGCCAGCAGCTTTAGGGGTCTTGAGCAGTTCTTC. J is TRBJ2-1 and V is TRBV7-9, with a tentative D call TRBD1 (5 bases). CDR1 is SEHNR and CDR2 is FQNEAQ in the germline V gene (reference sequence). V was trimmed by 3 bases and J by 9 bases, leaving 9 bases between them. The CDR3 totals 12 residues.

This chain links TRBV7-2 with TRBJ1-2; 10 bases are a match to TRBD1. Germline CDR1 reads SGHTA; CDR2 reads FQGNSA. The CDR3 spans 16 residues. The V segment lost 0 bases and the J segment 0 bases; nucleotides outside the gene matches: 1. The CDR3 region is CASSLAGTGANYGYTF. For the CDR3, the DNA is TGTGCCAGCAGCTTAGCAGGGACAGGGGCTAACTATGGCTACACCTTC.

The chain couples TRBV11-2 to TRBJ2-5; TRBD2 aligns across 10 bases. Germline-derived CDR1 and CDR2 are SGHAT and FQNNGV. After removal of 4 bases from V and 5 bases from J, the junction contained 7 bases not matched to a gene. The CDR3 length is 15 residues. CDR3 protein: CASSSSGGAVETQYF. CDR3 sequence (DNA): TGTGCCAGCAGCTCCAGCGGGGGGGCAGTTGAGACCCAGTACTTC.

This chain connects TRBV10-2 to TRBJ2-7; TRBD2 aligns across 9 bases. The CDR3 length is 14 residues. J was trimmed by 3 bases and V by 5 bases; bases with no gene match: 5. The V gene's germline CDR1 is WSHSY and CDR2 SAAADI. CDR3 nucleotide sequence: TGCGCCAGCAGTCAACGTAGCGGGGGCTACGAGCAGTACTTC. This sequence encodes CASSQRSGGYEQYF.

The chain couples TRBV2 to TRBJ1-5; 9 positions match TRBD1. The CDR3 is 16 residues long. The germline CDR1 and CDR2 sequences are SNHLY and FYNNEI. V trimming: 6 bases; J trimming: 0 bases; junction bases outside the gene matches: 6. The CDR3 spells CASRGHRGPSNQPQHF. As DNA, the CDR3 is TGTGCCAGCAGGGGCCACAGGGGGCCTAGCAATCAGCCCCAGCATTTT.

The chain has TRBV6-5 and TRBJ1-2, with TRBD1 identical over 8 bases. V shed 7 bases and J 4 bases; nucleotides not matched to a gene: 8. The CDR3 runs to 14 residues. Looked up from germline, CDR1 is MNHEY and CDR2 is SVGAGI. DNA for the CDR3: TGTGCCAGCACCTGGTCCGGGACAGGCTATGGCTACACCTTC. Amino acids: CASTWSGTGYGYTF.

This chain links TRBV7-9 with TRBJ2-7; 11 bases are shared with TRBD1. The CDR3 contains 14 residues. Trimming at V came to 5 bases and at J to 5 bases, leaving 5 bases not matched to a gene. CDR1 is SEHNR, CDR2 FQNEAQ, per germline (reference sequence). This CDR3 reads CASSRTGGRDEQYF. CDR3 bases: TGTGCCAGCAGCCGGACAGGGGGCAGGGACGAGCAGTACTTC.

The genes are TRBV11-2 and TRBJ2-3; D is perhaps TRBD1 (6 bases). V was shortened by 3 bases and J by 0 bases, with 10 bases between the two germline ends. The CDR3 extends over 15 amino acids. Germline CDR1 and CDR2: SGHAT and FQNNGV. The CDR3 here is CASSFYRESTDTQYF. CDR3 in DNA: TGTGCCAGCAGCTTCTACAGGGAAAGCACAGATACGCAGTATTTT.